The count of the clone carrying this T cell receptor (beta chain) is one. The entry originates in a study of coeliac disease. Overall study context: The study queried TRBV7-2 bias without high-resolution HLA data.

The method was immunoSEQ multiplex PCR; TCRdb's version includes in-frame clones alone and lacks a portion of them. The sample lists 6,000 to 7,000 clones; around 62% were seen once. Germline V lookup: CDR1 SEHNR, CDR2 FQNEAQ (reference sequence). The CDR3 loop spans 14 amino acids. V was pared by 10 bases and J by 7 bases, with 20 bases between. The sample comprised lymphocytes from the gut lamina propria. V gene TRBV7-9 combines with J gene TRBJ2-1; possibly TRBD1 for D (6 bases). This sequence was found in a man aged 55-75 years with celiac disease on a gluten-free diet. CDR3 loop: CATHSLERGNEQFF. The CDR3 DNA reads TGTGCCACCCATTCACTAGAAAGGGGGAATGAGCAGTTCTTC.